Below are 22 T cell receptor beta chains sequenced from a single sample in a study of shared clonotypes between healthy human individuals. Generated by immunoSEQ multiplex PCR, the TCRdb table keeps only in-frame clones and is missing some. The data contain some 300,000 clones, around four fifths of them singletons. Sequencing was carried out using memory CD4+ T cells sorted from blood. The subset is: CD45RA-negative fraction. All receptors come from a man aged 25 to 45 in good health.

The chain joins TRBV19 to TRBJ2-5; 8 bases match TRBD2. Germline CDR1 is LNHDA and CDR2 is SQIVND (reference sequence). Trimming removed 5 bases from V and 5 bases from J; junction bases left unmatched: 7. This CDR3 is built from 14 residues. CDR3 DNA sequence: TGTGCCAGTAGTGAGGTAGCGGGACTGGAGACCCAGTACTTC. Residues: CASSEVAGLETQYF.

V usage is TRBV14 and J usage is TRBJ2-1; possibly TRBD1 for D (6 bases). This CDR3 is built from 18 residues. V was cut by 1 base and J by 4 bases, with 20 bases left in between. Germline CDR1 SGHDN, CDR2 FVKESK. DNA of the CDR3: TGTGCCAGCAGCCAAGTGGGTCAGCTTGGGACAAGTTACAATGAGCAGTTCTTC. It yields the protein CASSQVGQLGTSYNEQFF.

The CDR3 region is CASSSTSGNEQFF. CDR3 bases: TGCGCCAGCAGCTCCACTAGCGGGAATGAGCAGTTCTTC. The V call is TRBV5-1, the J call TRBJ2-1, with 9 bases that match TRBD2. Germline V CDR1 and CDR2: SGHRS, YFSETQ. The CDR3 is 13 residues long. Trimming took 3 bases from V and 7 from J; bases not matched to a gene: 2.

This chain links TRBV6-5 with TRBJ2-1, with unresolved D. Trimming removed 5 bases at V and 8 bases at J, with 10 bases between. This CDR3 is built from 12 residues. Germline V gives CDR1 MNHEY, CDR2 SVGAGI. The DNA of the CDR3 is TGTGCCAGCAGTCTCCGTGGGCATGAGCAGTTCTTC. The encoded protein is CASSLRGHEQFF.

This chain joins TRBV18 and TRBJ1-2; TRBD1 matches at 8 bases. Germline V gives CDR1 KGHSH, CDR2 LQKENI. After removal of 0 bases from V and 4 bases from J, the junction contained 10 bases not matched to a gene. This CDR3 contains 17 residues. CDR3 loop: CASSPPRGQGEGYGYTF. CDR3 nucleotides: TGTGCCAGCTCACCACCCCGTGGACAGGGAGAGGGCTATGGCTACACCTTC.

In its sample, this clone was seen a few times. The chain uses TRBV25-1 and TRBJ2-4; TRBD1 matches at 8 bases. Germline V gene sequence: CDR1 MGHDK, CDR2 SYGVNS. Trimming cost V 5 bases and J 12 bases; bases outside gene matches: 15. This CDR3 has 15 amino acids. In DNA, the CDR3 is TGTGCCAGCAGTAGCCACAGGGGGGCCTTGGTGCGTCAGTACTTC. Its translation is CASSSHRGALVRQYF.

This clone has only a few counts. V and J are TRBV7-2 and TRBJ2-1; unclear D gene. Germline CDR1 and CDR2: SGHTA and FQGNSA. The length of the CDR3 is 14 residues. Trimming stripped 0 bases from V and 10 bases from J, with 13 bases between. DNA for the CDR3: TGTGCCAGCAGCTTAGCCTCACTGCCGGGCGAGCAGTTCTTC. Amino acid sequence: CASSLASLPGEQFF.

This sequence joins TRBV5-1 and TRBJ2-7; D might be TRBD2 (6 bases). Germline lookup yields CDR1 SGHRS and CDR2 YFSETQ. Trimming removed 0 bases at V and 4 bases at J, with 17 bases between. The CDR3 is made up of 16 amino acids. The CDR3 bases are TGCGCCAGCAGCTTGGCCGTCGGCGGGAACGGATACGAGCAGTACTTC. Its translation: CASSLAVGGNGYEQYF.

This clone was seen only once. The gene calls are TRBV19 and TRBJ2-5, with 9 positions matching TRBD1. Germline assignment: CDR1 LNHDA and CDR2 SQIVND (reference sequence). The CDR3 totals 14 residues. With 9 bases clipped from V and 4 bases from J, the junction kept 9 bases outside the gene matches. The CDR3 is CASQFTGGPETQYF. The CDR3 nucleotides are TGTGCCAGCCAATTTACAGGGGGCCCAGAGACCCAGTACTTC.

This chain links TRBV19 with TRBJ1-5; weak D call: TRBD1 (6 bases). Trimming removed 3 bases at V and 4 bases at J, with 13 bases between. This CDR3 contains 15 residues. Looked up from germline, CDR1 is LNHDA and CDR2 is SQIVND (reference sequence). The CDR3 reads CASSMGTRGNQPQHF. CDR3 bases: TGTGCCAGTAGTATGGGCACAAGGGGGAATCAGCCCCAGCATTTT.

This clone was observed a few times. The chain couples TRBV11-1 to TRBJ2-5, with 11 bases matching TRBD2. Germline V gene sequence: CDR1 SGHAT, CDR2 FQDESV (reference sequence). This CDR3 is 14 amino acids long. Germline trimming cut 6 bases from V and 5 bases from J; bases unmatched to any gene: 5. The CDR3 coding sequence is TGTGCCAGCAGAAGACTAGCGGGACGGGAGACCCAGTACTTC. This gives the protein CASRRLAGRETQYF.

The rearrangement joins TRBV30 to TRBJ2-7, with 12 bases matching TRBD2. Per germline, CDR1 GTSNPN and CDR2 SVGIG (reference sequence). The CDR3 length is 15 residues. Trimming removed 3 bases from V and 0 bases from J; junction bases left unmatched: 3. The CDR3 spells CAWRKTSGSSYEQYF. In DNA form, the CDR3 reads TGTGCCTGGAGGAAGACTAGCGGGAGCTCCTACGAGCAGTACTTC.

The chain has TRBV2 and TRBJ1-1; D uncertain. CDR1 SNHLY and CDR2 FYNNEI come from the germline V gene. CDR3 length: 14 amino acids. V was trimmed by 3 bases and J by 1 base, leaving 9 bases between them. The CDR3 nucleotides are TGTGCCAGCAGTGAGGAGGGCTGGAACACTGAAGCTTTCTTT. It codes for CASSEEGWNTEAFF.

This clone was seen a single time. The chain recombines TRBV5-5 with TRBJ1-2, with D uncertain. This CDR3 has 12 amino acids. Trimming took 2 bases from V and 5 from J, leaving 7 bases between them. In germline, CDR1 is SGHKS, CDR2 YYEKEE (reference sequence). CDR3 DNA: TGTGCCAGCAGCTTCCCCCCGTATGGCTACACCTTC. It is translated as CASSFPPYGYTF.

The chain carries TRBV5-4 and TRBJ2-7; D unresolved. The V gene's germline CDR1 is SGHNT and CDR2 YYREEE (reference sequence). With 1 base removed from V and 2 bases from J, the gap between germline ends came to 10 bases. The CDR3 has 14 amino acids. In nucleotides, the CDR3 is TGTGCCAGCAGCTTGTACGGCCATGCCTACGAGCAGTACTTC. Translation: CASSLYGHAYEQYF.

The chain combines TRBV27 with TRBJ2-5; TRBD1 or TRBD2 may be the D gene (5 bases each). Germline assignment: CDR1 MNHEY and CDR2 SMNVEV (reference sequence). The CDR3 is made up of 16 amino acids. V shed 6 bases and J shed 5 bases, with 22 bases lying between them. CDR3 loop: CASRIWGRVPRETQYF. The DNA of the CDR3 is TGTGCCAGCAGAATTTGGGGGAGAGTCCCAAGGGAGACCCAGTACTTC.

This clone was seen a few times. This CDR3 reads CASSPLVTGVNSPLHF. The CDR3 bases are TGTGCCAGCAGCCCCCTCGTGACAGGGGTTAATTCACCCCTCCACTTT. V usage is TRBV11-2 and J usage is TRBJ1-6, with 8 bases aligning to TRBD1. The CDR3 spans 16 residues. V trimming: 5 bases; J trimming: 6 bases; junction bases outside the gene matches: 9. Germline values: CDR1 SGHAT, CDR2 FQNNGV. The full variable domain, completed using reference TRBV11-2 and TRBJ1-6, is EAGVAQSPRYKIIEKRQSVAFWCNPISGHATLYWYQQILGQGPKLLIQFQNNGVVDDSQLPKDRFSAERLKGVDSTLKIQPAKLEDSAVYLCASSPLVTGVNSPLHFGNGTRLTVT.

The chain recombines TRBV5-5 with TRBJ1-2; the match to TRBD1 covers 11 bases. The V gene end was trimmed by 0 bases and the J gene end by 4 bases; junction bases not matched to a gene: 2. Looked up from germline, CDR1 is SGHKS and CDR2 is YYEKEE (reference sequence). This CDR3 region has 15 residues. The CDR3 DNA is TGTGCCAGCAGCTTGGAAGGACAGGGGGCCTATGGCTACACCTTC. This gives the protein CASSLEGQGAYGYTF.

This clone is medium-sized (0.01 to 0.1%) in the sample. The identical CDR3 is also encoded by other nucleotide sequences in the sample. The chain employs TRBV6-6 and TRBJ2-2; TRBD1 aligns across 8 bases. The junction had 8 bases not matched to a gene; V was cut back by 8 bases and J by 3 bases. Per the germline V gene, CDR1 is MNHNY and CDR2 is SVGAGI (reference sequence). This CDR3 contains 15 residues. CDR3 sequence reads: CASQVPQGDTGELFF. The CDR3 DNA reads TGTGCCAGCCAAGTCCCACAGGGGGACACCGGGGAGCTGTTTTTT.

V usage is TRBV5-1 and J usage is TRBJ2-2; 7 positions match TRBD1. Per germline, CDR1 SGHRS and CDR2 YFSETQ. The J segment lost 7 bases and the V segment lost 0 bases, leaving 0 bases of the junction unmatched. The CDR3 runs to 13 residues. The CDR3 region has the DNA TGCGCCAGCAGCTTGGACAGGGGCGGGGAGCTGTTTTTT. It encodes CASSLDRGGELFF. Full variable domain (outside the CDR3, taken from reference TRBV5-1 and TRBJ2-2): KAGVTQTPRYLIKTRGQQVTLSCSPISGHRSVSWYQQTPGQGLQFLFEYFSETQRNKGNFPGRFSGRQFSNSRSEMNVSTLELGDSALYLCASSLDRGGELFFGEGSRLTVL.

The V and J genes are TRBV19 and TRBJ2-7, with a tentative D call TRBD1 (5 bases). Trimming shortened V by 3 bases and J by 5 bases, and 20 bases separated the two germline ends. Germline assignment: CDR1 LNHDA and CDR2 SQIVND (reference sequence). The CDR3 is 16 amino acids. The CDR3 bases are TGTGCCAGTAGTATTGACAGTTTATTTAGTCGGGACGAGCAGTACTTC. Translating it yields CASSIDSLFSRDEQYF.

This chain connects TRBV10-3 to TRBJ2-5, with TRBD1 identical over 8 bases. Trimming took 7 bases from V and 5 from J; bases not matched to a gene: 9. Looked up from germline, CDR1 is ENHRY and CDR2 is SYGVKD. The CDR3 length is 14 residues. DNA for the CDR3: TGTGCCATCACCCCCGCAGGGGGCTTGGAGACCCAGTACTTC. Translated, it gives CAITPAGGLETQYF.